Shown below are 2 T cell receptor beta chains from a single sample sequenced in a study of blood T cell repertoires in COVID-19 (dated by TCRdb to 2020 to 2021). The library came from the immunoSEQ multiplex PCR assay. TCRdb took over this immuneACCESS table, retaining in-frame rearrangements with V and J assigned. Such tables are incomplete; in checked studies, under half of the missing clones stem from an unresolved V gene, and the remainder is unexplained. Here the sample has approximately 150,000 clones; under 90% occur a single time. The ten largest clones add up to more than 6.5% of the sample. Sequences were obtained from peripheral blood. All receptors derive from a human donor in a cohort sampled during active COVID-19.

This chain connects TRBV25-1 to TRBJ2-7, with 7 nucleotides matching TRBD2. The germline CDR1 and CDR2 sequences are MGHDK and SYGVNS. The CDR3 has 14 residues. The V and J ends lost 3 bases and 0 bases, in that order; junction bases with no gene match: 2. As DNA, the CDR3 is TGTGCCAGCAGTGAGCGGGGGTCCTCCTACGAGCAGTACTTC. Protein product: CASSERGSSYEQYF.

This clone has just a few counts. J is TRBJ1-5 and V is TRBV6-6; a weak D match, TRBD1 (5 bases). V was pared by 5 bases and J by 0 bases, with 17 bases between. There are 17 residues in the CDR3. Germline V gene data show CDR1 as MNHNY and CDR2 as SVGAGI (reference sequence). The CDR3 spells CASSPSREVYSNQPQHF. In DNA form, the CDR3 reads TGTGCCAGCAGTCCCTCCAGGGAGGTGTATAGCAATCAGCCCCAGCATTTT.